Shown below are 6 T cell receptor beta chains from a single sample sequenced in a study of OX40 agonist ivuxolimab in advanced cancers. Method: immunoSEQ multiplex PCR; TCRdb's copy keeps in-frame clones and lacks some. The sample contains approximately 20,000 clones, around 80% of which appear only once. The sample here was CD4+ or CD8+ T cells sorted from blood, taken in a trial of the OX40 agonist ivuxolimab. The receptors here all came from an adult with an advanced solid tumor such as melanoma, head and neck, liver or kidney cancer.

The V gene is TRBV9, the J gene TRBJ2-2; the D is unclear. The CDR3 contains 15 residues. Trimming took 0 bases from V and 4 from J, leaving 10 bases between them. Germline V gene lookup returns CDR1 SGDLS and CDR2 YYNGEE. CDR3 sequence: CASSVASGATGELFF. For the CDR3, the DNA is TGTGCCAGCAGCGTAGCGTCAGGAGCCACCGGGGAGCTGTTTTTT.

This clone showed up just a few times. The chain employs TRBV28 and TRBJ2-1; the match to TRBD2 covers 7 bases. This CDR3 comprises 18 residues. The V segment lost 6 bases and the J segment 2 bases; nucleotides outside the gene matches: 16. Germline assignment: CDR1 MDHEN and CDR2 SYDVKM. The CDR3 nucleotides are TGTGCCAGCAGCCCCAGTGCCTCCACTAGCGCGACCTACAATGAGCAGTTCTTC. As protein: CASSPSASTSATYNEQFF. Full variable domain (rest looked up from reference TRBV28 and TRBJ2-1): DVKVTQSSRYLVKRTGEKVFLECVQDMDHENMFWYRQDPGLGLRLIYFSYDVKMKEKGDIPEGYSVSREKKERFSLILESASTNQTSMYLCASSPSASTSATYNEQFFGPGTRLTVL.

The chain carries TRBV5-5 and TRBJ2-1; D not resolved. Germline CDR1 and CDR2: SGHKS and YYEKEE (reference sequence). This CDR3 is 11 amino acids long. V gave up 4 bases and J gave up 4 bases, with 3 bases separating them. This CDR3 reads CASSPYNEQFF. CDR3 sequence (DNA): TGTGCCAGCAGCCCTTACAATGAGCAGTTCTTC. Drawing the rest from reference TRBV5-5 and TRBJ2-1, the complete variable domain is DAGVTQSPTHLIKTRGQQVTLRCSPISGHKSVSWYQQVLGQGPQFIFQYYEKEERGRGNFPDRFSARQFPNYSSELNVNALLLGDSALYLCASSPYNEQFFGPGTRLTVL.

The chain employs TRBV7-8 and TRBJ2-1, with 10 bases that match TRBD1. After removal of 5 bases from V and 2 bases from J, the junction contained 3 bases not matched to a gene. This CDR3 is built from 15 residues. Germline V gene lookup returns CDR1 SGHVS and CDR2 FQNEAQ. The CDR3, as DNA: TGTGCCAGCAGCCCGACAGGGGGCGCCTACAATGAGCAGTTCTTC. Protein sequence: CASSPTGGAYNEQFF.

This clone has a single count. The chain couples TRBV5-1 to TRBJ2-1; possible D gene TRBD2, 6 bases. V shed 7 bases and J shed 5 bases, with 16 bases lying between them. The CDR3 has 14 amino acids. CDR1 is SGHRS, CDR2 YFSETQ, per germline. The CDR3 sequence: CASHEGRFNNEQFF. Here the CDR3 DNA reads TGCGCCAGCCACGAGGGGAGGTTTAACAATGAGCAGTTCTTC.

The rearrangement uses TRBV27 and TRBJ2-7; TRBD2 aligns across 9 bases. This CDR3 has 16 residues. Germline-derived CDR1 and CDR2 are MNHEY and SMNVEV (reference sequence). The J segment lost 4 bases and the V segment lost 7 bases, leaving 14 bases of the junction unmatched. CDR3 in DNA: TGTGCCAGCAAAGAAATAGCGGGAGAGTCTCGGTACGAGCAGTACTTC. It translates to CASKEIAGESRYEQYF.